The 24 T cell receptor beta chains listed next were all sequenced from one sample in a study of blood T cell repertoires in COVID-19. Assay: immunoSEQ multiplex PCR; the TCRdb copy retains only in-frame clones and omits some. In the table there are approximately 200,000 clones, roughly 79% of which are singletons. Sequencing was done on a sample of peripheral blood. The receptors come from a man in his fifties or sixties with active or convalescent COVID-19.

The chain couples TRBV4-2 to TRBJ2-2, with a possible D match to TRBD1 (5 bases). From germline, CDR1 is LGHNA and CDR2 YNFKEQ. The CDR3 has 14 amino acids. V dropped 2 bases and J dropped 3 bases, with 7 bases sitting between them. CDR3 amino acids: CASSQQQDTGELFF. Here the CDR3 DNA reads TGTGCCAGCAGCCAACAACAGGACACCGGGGAGCTGTTTTTT.

CDR3 in amino acids: CAIPQGWRVAGDTYEQYF. DNA of the CDR3: TGTGCCATCCCTCAGGGCTGGAGGGTAGCGGGAGACACCTACGAGCAGTACTTC. The chain employs TRBV27 and TRBJ2-7, with 9 bases fitting TRBD2. Germline trimming cut 10 bases from V and 2 bases from J; bases unmatched to any gene: 21. Germline values: CDR1 MNHEY, CDR2 SMNVEV (reference sequence). CDR3 length equals 18 residues.

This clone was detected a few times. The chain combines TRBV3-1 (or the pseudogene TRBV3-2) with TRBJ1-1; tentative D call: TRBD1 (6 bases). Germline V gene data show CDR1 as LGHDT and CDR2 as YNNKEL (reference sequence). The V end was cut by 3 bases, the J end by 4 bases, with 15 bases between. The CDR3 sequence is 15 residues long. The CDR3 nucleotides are TGTGCCAGCAGCCACTGCGGGGGGCCCCGCACTGAAGCTTTCTTT. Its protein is CASSHCGGPRTEAFF.

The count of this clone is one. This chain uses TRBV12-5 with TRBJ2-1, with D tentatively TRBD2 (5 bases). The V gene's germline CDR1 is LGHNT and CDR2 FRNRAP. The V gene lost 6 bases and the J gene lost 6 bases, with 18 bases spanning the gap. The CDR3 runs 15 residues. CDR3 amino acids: CASGAGRADVNEQFF. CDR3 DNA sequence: TGTGCTAGTGGCGCAGGTAGAGCGGATGTCAATGAGCAGTTCTTC.

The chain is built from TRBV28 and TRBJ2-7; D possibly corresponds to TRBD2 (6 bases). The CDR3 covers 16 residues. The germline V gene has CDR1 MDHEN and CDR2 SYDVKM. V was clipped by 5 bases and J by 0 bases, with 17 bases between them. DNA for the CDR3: TGTGCCAGCAGTCCTGCCCGACTAGTCCGCTCCTACGAGCAGTACTTC. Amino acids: CASSPARLVRSYEQYF.

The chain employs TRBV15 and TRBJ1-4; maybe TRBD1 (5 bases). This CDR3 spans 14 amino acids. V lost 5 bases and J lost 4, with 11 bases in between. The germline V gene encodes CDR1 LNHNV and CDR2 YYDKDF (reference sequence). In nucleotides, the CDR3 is TGTGCCACCAGCCAGGGAGGGAATAATGAAAAACTGTTTTTT. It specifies CATSQGGNNEKLFF.

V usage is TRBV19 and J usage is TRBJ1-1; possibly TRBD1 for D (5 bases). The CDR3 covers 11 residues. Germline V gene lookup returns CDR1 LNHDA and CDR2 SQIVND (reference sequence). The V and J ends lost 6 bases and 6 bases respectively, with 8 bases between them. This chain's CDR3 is CASRQAPEAFF. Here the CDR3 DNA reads TGTGCCAGTAGACAGGCGCCTGAAGCTTTCTTT.

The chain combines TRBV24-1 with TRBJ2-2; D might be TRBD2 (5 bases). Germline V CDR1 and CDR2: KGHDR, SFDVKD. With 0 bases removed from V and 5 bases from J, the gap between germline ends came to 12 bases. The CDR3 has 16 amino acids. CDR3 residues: CATSDLERSGTGELFF. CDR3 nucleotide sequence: TGTGCCACCAGTGATTTGGAGCGCTCGGGGACCGGGGAGCTGTTTTTT.

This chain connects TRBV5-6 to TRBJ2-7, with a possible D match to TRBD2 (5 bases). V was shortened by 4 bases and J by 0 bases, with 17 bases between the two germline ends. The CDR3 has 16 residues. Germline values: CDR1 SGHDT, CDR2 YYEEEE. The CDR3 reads CASSPPSGSYSYEQYF. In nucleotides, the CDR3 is TGTGCCAGCAGCCCGCCTTCGGGGTCATACTCCTACGAGCAGTACTTC.

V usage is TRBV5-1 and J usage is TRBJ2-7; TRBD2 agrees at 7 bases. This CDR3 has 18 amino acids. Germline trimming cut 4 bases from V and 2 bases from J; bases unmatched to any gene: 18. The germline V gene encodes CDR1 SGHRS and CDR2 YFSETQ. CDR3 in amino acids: CASSLPLGGRENPYEQYF. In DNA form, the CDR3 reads TGCGCCAGCAGCCTCCCCCTCGGAGGGCGGGAGAATCCCTACGAGCAGTACTTC.

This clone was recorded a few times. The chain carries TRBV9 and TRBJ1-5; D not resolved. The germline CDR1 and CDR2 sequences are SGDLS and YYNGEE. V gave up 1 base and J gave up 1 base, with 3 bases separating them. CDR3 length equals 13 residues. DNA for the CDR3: TGTGCCAGCAGCGTATCGAGCAATCAGCCCCAGCATTTT. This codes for CASSVSSNQPQHF.

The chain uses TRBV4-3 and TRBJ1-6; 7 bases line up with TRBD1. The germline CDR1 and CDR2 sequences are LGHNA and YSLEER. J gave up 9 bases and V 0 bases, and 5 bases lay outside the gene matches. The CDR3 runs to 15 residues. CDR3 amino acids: CASSQDWDRASPLHF. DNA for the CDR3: TGCGCCAGCAGCCAAGATTGGGACAGAGCTTCACCCCTCCACTTT.

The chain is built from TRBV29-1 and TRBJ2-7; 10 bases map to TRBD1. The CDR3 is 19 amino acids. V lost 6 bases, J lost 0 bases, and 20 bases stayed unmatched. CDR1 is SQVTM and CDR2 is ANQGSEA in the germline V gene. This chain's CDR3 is CSVLGQGGRHFSFSYEQYF. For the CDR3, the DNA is TGCAGCGTCCTAGGACAGGGGGGGAGACATTTTTCCTTCTCCTACGAGCAGTACTTC.

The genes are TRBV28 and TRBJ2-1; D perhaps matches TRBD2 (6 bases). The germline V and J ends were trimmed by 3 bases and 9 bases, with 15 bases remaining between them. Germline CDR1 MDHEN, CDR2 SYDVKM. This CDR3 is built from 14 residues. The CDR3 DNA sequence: TGTGCCAGCAGTTTCGGGCGACTAGTGAGTGAGCAGTTCTTC. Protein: CASSFGRLVSEQFF.

Here the CDR3 reads CASSQVQGLEQYF. For the CDR3, the DNA is TGCGCCAGCAGCCAAGTACAGGGGCTCGAGCAGTACTTC. The rearrangement uses TRBV4-3 and TRBJ2-7, with TRBD1 identical over 7 bases. The CDR3 runs to 13 residues. The V and J ends lost 1 base and 6 bases, in that order; junction bases with no gene match: 3. Germline V lookup: CDR1 LGHNA, CDR2 YSLEER.

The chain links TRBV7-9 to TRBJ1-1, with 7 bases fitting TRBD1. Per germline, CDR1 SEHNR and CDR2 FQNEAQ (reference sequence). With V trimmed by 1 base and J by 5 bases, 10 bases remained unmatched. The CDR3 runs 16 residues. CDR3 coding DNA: TGTGCCAGCAGCTTAGACCCCTGGACAGGAGGGACTGAAGCTTTCTTT. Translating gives CASSLDPWTGGTEAFF.

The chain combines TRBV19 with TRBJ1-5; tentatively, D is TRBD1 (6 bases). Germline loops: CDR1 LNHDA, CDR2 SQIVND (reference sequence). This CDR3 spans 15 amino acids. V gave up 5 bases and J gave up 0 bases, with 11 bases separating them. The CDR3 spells CASSLLQGSNQPQHF. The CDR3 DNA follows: TGTGCCAGTAGTCTCTTACAGGGTAGCAATCAGCCCCAGCATTTT.

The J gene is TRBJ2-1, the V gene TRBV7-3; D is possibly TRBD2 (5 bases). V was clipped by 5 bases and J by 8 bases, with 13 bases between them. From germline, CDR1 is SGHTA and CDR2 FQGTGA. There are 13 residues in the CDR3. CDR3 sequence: CASSTSGGDEQFF. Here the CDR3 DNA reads TGTGCCAGCAGCACAAGCGGTGGGGATGAGCAGTTCTTC. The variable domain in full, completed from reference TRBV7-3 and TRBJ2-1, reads GAGVSQTPSNKVTEKGKYVELRCDPISGHTALYWYRQSLGQGPEFLIYFQGTGAADDSGLPNDRFFAVRPEGSVSTLKIQRTERGDSAVYLCASSTSGGDEQFFGPGTRLTVL.

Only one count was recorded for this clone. The CDR3: CATSREAPSVSEQFF. CDR3 nucleotide sequence: TGTGCCACCAGCAGAGAAGCCCCAAGCGTATCGGAGCAGTTCTTC. The chain employs TRBV15 and TRBJ2-1; D is undetermined. The CDR3 contains 15 residues. V was cut by 0 bases and J by 10 bases, with 16 bases left in between. The germline V gene encodes CDR1 LNHNV and CDR2 YYDKDF (reference sequence).

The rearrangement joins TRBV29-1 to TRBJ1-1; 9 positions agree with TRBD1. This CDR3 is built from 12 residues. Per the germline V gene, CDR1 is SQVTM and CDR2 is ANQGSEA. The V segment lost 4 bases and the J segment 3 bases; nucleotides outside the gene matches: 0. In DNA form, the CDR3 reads TGCAGCGTTGGGACAGGGGACACTGAAGCTTTCTTT. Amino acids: CSVGTGDTEAFF.

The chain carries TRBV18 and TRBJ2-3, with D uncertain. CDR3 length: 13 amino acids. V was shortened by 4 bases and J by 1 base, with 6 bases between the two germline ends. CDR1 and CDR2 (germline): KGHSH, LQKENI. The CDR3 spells CASSRGGTDTQYF. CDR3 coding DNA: TGTGCCAGCTCACGAGGTGGCACAGATACGCAGTATTTT.

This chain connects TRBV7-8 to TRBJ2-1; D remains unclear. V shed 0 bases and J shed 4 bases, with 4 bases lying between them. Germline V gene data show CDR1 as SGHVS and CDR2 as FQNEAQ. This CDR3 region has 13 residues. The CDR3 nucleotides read TGTGCCAGCAGCTTAGCCCTGTACAATGAGCAGTTCTTC. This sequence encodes CASSLALYNEQFF.

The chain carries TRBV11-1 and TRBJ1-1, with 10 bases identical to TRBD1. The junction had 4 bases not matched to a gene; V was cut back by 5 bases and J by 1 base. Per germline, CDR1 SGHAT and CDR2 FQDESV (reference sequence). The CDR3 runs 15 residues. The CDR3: CASSRRDRGNTEAFF. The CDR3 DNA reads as TGTGCCAGCAGCCGAAGGGACAGGGGGAACACTGAAGCTTTCTTT. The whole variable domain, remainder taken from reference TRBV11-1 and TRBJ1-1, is EAEVAQSPRYKITEKSQAVAFWCDPISGHATLYWYRQILGQGPELLVQFQDESVVDDSQLPKDRFSAERLKGVDSTLKIQPAELGDSAMYLCASSRRDRGNTEAFFGQGTRLTVV.

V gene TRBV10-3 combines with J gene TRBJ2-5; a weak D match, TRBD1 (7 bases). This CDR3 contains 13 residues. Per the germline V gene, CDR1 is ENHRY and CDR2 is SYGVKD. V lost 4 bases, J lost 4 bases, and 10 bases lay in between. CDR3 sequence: CAISGQGGETQYF. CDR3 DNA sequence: TGTGCCATCAGTGGACAGGGAGGAGAGACCCAGTACTTC.